Given below is one T cell receptor beta chain in context. This clonotype was seen more than once but under ten times. The antigen it binds to is not known. The input lacks base qualities; no much larger clone sits a single base away. Systemically healthy Caucasian individuals from Russia, approximately 39 in total and aged roughly 6 to 90 years, were included as donors. Each donor gave 8 to 10 milliliters of peripheral blood, drawn into EDTA-treated Vacutainer tubes. PBMCs were isolated by Ficoll-Paque density-gradient centrifugation, with at least 6 million obtained per sample. Total RNA, at least 5 micrograms per sample, was extracted from PBMCs with Trizol reagent. The percentages of naive CD45RAhigh/CD27high T cells were determined by flow cytometry on a PBMC aliquot from every donor. This sample was included in a study of blood T cells in healthy people across ages (dated by TCRdb to the mid-2010s). Concerning the study at large: In model experiments, template switching captured about one uniquely barcoded TCR beta cDNA molecule for every two T cells. To avoid experimental bias, donors of different ages were distributed randomly across sequencing lanes. Age-related changes in TCR beta repertoire diversity were measured in the study by deep sequencing normalized with unique cDNA molecular identifiers. The donors were divided into four age groups: young (average approximately 17 years), middle-aged (about 40), aged (approximately 59) and long-lived (more than 75). Two additional independent replicas of 1 million unique cDNA reads from the same blood draw were analyzed for two donors (one aged 18 to 29 and one aged 80 or older).

What the work shows at the level of the full study, not this receptor alone: Because the CMV infection status of the donors was unknown, age-related changes in expanded clonotypes may potentially have been confounded. The percentage of naive T cells measured by flow cytometry correlated strongly with observed TCR beta diversity. As age increased, observed TCR beta diversity per million T cells dropped in a roughly linear way, and a significant reduction was already evident by age 40. Compared with the aged group, the long-lived group had more naive CD4+ T cells, fewer expanded clones and increased TCR diversity, a pattern suggesting age selection. Estimates of total diversity based on one million sequenced T cells were regarded as lower bounds and as underestimates. Because profiling used bulk unsorted PBMCs, naive and antigen-experienced compartments could not be compared conclusively.

The library was produced with 5' RACE. The listed sequencing device is Illumina HiSeq 2500. A second PCR of roughly 7 to 11 cycles was run with a J-beta primer mix and a sample-barcoded 5' primer. A unique molecular identifier was introduced onto each TCR beta cDNA molecule by a template-switch 5' adaptor carrying 12 random nucleotides. Each sample yielded at least 3 million CDR3-containing paired-end reads. All of the RNA was converted into first-strand cDNA using the Mint cDNA synthesis kit, with a TRBC-specific oligonucleotide serving as the primer. Following uracil-DNA glycosylase treatment, all cDNA underwent a first 18-cycle PCR with the universal primers M1SS and BC2_uni_R. Regarding the original processing steps: Each sample was normalized by randomly selecting 1 million high-quality reads, each carrying a distinct molecular identifier. Instead of being binned into consensus sequences, reads with shared molecular identifiers were discarded. MiTCR, set to a Q25 quality threshold and the strictest error-elimination algorithm, was used for CDR3 identification, clonotype clustering and error correction. A nonparametric unseen species model with Euler transformation was used to estimate a lower bound on total TCR beta diversity. The raw public reads went through TCRdb reprocessing: fastp at Q25, MiXCR clone calling, in-frame beta chains kept. Under each unique CDR3 protein, matching rows form one entry showing the most common genes and DNA. TCRdb, not the authors, supplied the V and J calls. This sample holds more than 1,400,000 distinct CDR3 sequences; around 39% were observed only once. Jointly, the top ten make up less than 8% of the sample.

The germline V gene sets CDR1 to SGHTA and CDR2 to FQGNSA. The trim is 3 bases for V and 4 bases for J, with a gap of 12 bases between the germline ends. The cysteine opens and the phenylalanine closes a CDR3 of 14 amino acids. Just CDR3 DNA is preserved here, 42 bases in frame from base 1. The V and J segments used are TRBV7-2 and TRBJ2-5, and the D gene may be TRBD2, 5 bases matching. The sample comprised blood. The clonotype was recovered from a woman aged 18-29 years in good health. This receptor carries the CDR3 CASSFGPAGETQYF. The nucleotides read TGTGCCAGCAGCTTTGGTCCGGCGGGAGAGACCCAGTACTTC.